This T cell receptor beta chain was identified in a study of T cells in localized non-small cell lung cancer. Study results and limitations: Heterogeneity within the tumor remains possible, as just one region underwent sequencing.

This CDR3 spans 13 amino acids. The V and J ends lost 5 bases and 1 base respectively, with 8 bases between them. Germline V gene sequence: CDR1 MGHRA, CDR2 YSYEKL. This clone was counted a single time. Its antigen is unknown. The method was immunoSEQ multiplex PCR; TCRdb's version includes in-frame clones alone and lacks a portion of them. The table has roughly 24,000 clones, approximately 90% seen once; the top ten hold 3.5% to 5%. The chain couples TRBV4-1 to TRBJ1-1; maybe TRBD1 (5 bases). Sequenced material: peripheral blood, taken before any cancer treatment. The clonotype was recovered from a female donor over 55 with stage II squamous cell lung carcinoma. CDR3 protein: CASSGGRNTEAFF. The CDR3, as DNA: TGCGCCAGCAGCGGGGGGAGGAACACTGAAGCTTTCTTT.